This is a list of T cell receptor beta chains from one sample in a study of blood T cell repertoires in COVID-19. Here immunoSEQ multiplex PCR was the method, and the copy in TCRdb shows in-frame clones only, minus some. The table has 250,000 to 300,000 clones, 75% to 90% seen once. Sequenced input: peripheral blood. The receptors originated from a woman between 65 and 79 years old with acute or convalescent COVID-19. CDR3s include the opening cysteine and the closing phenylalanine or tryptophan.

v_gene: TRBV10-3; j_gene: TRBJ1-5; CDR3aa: CAISQGGENQPQHF
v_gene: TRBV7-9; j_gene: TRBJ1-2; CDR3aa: CASSSGDRGLAYYGYTF
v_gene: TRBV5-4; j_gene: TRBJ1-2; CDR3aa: CASSLVGSYGYTF
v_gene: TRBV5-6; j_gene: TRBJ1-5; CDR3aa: CASSSGTGHQPQHF
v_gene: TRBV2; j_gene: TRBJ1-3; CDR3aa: CASSPRDRPETTIYF
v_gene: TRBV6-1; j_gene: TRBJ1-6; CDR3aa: CASSEDGRRSLYNSPLHF
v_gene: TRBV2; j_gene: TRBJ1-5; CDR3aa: CASRGTGFSNQPQHF
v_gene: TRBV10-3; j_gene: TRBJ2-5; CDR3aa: CAISAGTGETQYF
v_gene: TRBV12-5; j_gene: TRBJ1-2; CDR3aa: CASGLVKEGQGRYGYTF
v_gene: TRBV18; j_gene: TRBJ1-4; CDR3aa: CASSPTGSDNEKLFF
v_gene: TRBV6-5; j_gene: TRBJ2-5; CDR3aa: CASSASRDWLETQYF
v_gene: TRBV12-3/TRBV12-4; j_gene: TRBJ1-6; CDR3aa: CASSRQGTSPLHF
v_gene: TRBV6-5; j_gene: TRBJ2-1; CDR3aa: CASSIRTGAYNEQFF
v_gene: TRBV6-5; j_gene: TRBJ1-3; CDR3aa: CASRLDRGDGNTIYF
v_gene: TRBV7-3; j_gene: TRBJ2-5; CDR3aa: CASSSSLQETQYF
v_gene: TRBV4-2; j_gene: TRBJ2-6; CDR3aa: CASSHIQGAGANVLTF
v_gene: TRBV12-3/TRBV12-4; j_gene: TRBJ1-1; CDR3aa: CASTGAGAEAFF
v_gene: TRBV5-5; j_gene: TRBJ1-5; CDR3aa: CASSSNSNQPQHF
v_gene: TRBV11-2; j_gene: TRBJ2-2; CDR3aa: CASSLRQDTGELFF
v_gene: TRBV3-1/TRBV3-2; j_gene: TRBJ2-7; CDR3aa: CASSQFRGPYEQYF
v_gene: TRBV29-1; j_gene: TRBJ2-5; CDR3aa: CSVSSSRGETQYF
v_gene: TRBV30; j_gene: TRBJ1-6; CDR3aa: CAWRFGRGNSPLHF
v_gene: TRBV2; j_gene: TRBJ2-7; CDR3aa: CASRSGTGYYEQYF
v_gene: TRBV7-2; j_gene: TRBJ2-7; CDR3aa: CASSLEAGPSQYF
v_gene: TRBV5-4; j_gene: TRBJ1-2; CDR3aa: CASRDRGRENHYGYTF
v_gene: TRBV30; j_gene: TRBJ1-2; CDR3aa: CAWSQSGAGYTF
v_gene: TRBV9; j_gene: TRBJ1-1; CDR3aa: CASSGGRGRVVARNTEAFF
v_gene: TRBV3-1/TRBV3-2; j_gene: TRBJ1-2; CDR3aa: CASSQGQAGYTF
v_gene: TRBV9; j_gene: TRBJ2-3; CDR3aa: CASSGRDRATDTQYF
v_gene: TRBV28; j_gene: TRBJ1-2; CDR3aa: CASFAREGYGYTF
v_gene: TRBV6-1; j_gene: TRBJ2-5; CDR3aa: CASSEMQSQETQYF
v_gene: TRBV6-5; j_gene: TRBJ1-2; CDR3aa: CASRNSNYGYTF
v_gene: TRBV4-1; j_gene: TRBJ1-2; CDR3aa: CASSQGRGASNYGYTF